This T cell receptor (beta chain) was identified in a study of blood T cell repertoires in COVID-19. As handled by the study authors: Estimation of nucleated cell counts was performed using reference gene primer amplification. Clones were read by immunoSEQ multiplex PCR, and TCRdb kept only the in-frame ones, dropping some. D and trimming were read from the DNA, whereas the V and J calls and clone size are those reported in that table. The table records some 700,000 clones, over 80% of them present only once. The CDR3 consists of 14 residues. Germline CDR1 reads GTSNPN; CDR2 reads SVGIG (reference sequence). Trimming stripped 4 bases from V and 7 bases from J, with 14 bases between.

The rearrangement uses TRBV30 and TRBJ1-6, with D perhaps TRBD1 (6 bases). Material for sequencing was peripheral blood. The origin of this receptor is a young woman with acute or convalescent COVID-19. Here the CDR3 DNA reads TGTGCCTGGACCTATACAGGGAACAATTCACCCCTCCACTTT. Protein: CAWTYTGNNSPLHF.